This is a list of T cell receptor beta chains from one sample in a study of blood T cell repertoires in COVID-19. This table comes from immunoSEQ multiplex PCR, and its TCRdb copy is limited to in-frame clones, with some not included. The table lists 280,000 or so clones, roughly four fifths of them singletons. Sequencing was done on a sample of peripheral blood. These receptors all stem from a woman aged 45-65 years who had recovered from COVID-19. The CDR3 runs from the conserved cysteine through the conserved F or W.

V,CDR3
TRBV7-2,CASRFRDREIYEQYF
TRBV6-4,CASSVNPGTDEAFF
TRBV5-8,CASIPWGGSGANVLTF
TRBV4-3,CASSQDAGGAGNTIYF
TRBV19,CASSPLGGTGELFF
TRBV7-2,CASSLGAHKNTEAFF
TRBV5-6,CASRDRLRGTQYF
TRBV6-2/TRBV6-3,CASSLLFGTNEKLFF
TRBV7-2,CASRLGTASPLHF
TRBV21-1,CASSNLTATGTQETQYF
TRBV10-3,CAISGGLDTGELFF
TRBV24-1,CATSDTLGTTNGELFF
TRBV21-1,CASSKMCRGLGYTF
TRBV19,CASSIIAGADEQFF
TRBV18,CASSPGLVEAFF